The rows below give T cell receptor beta chains drawn from one sample of a study of cytotoxic CD8 clonotypes in ibrutinib-treated CLL. The method was immunoSEQ multiplex PCR; TCRdb's version includes in-frame clones alone and lacks a portion of them. Of some 310,000 clones listed, around four fifths are singletons. The source material was PBMCs, sampled before ibrutinib treatment. The receptors were gathered from a human donor with chronic lymphocytic leukemia. CDR3s leave out the opening cysteine and the closing phenylalanine or tryptophan.

CDR3aa: ASSRSGRAVDTQY
v_gene: TRBV5-1

CDR3aa: ASSLAGLPSNEQF
v_gene: TRBV7-9

CDR3aa: ASSPVGGMGGEQY
v_gene: TRBV5-6

CDR3aa: ASSYSPRGIYGYT
v_gene: TRBV6-5

CDR3aa: ASSLLGFNEKLF
v_gene: TRBV27

CDR3aa: ASSFITDTGELF
v_gene: TRBV28

CDR3aa: ASSLVGLAAQETQY
v_gene: TRBV7-6

CDR3aa: ASSIGNPTDTQY
v_gene: TRBV19

CDR3aa: ASRADSSYSNQPQH
v_gene: TRBV19

CDR3aa: ASSAGASYNEQF
v_gene: TRBV19

CDR3aa: ASSRPTGMNTEAF
v_gene: TRBV2

CDR3aa: ASSFAANTGELF
v_gene: TRBV7-2

CDR3aa: ATGRARVVYSNQPQH
v_gene: TRBV15

CDR3aa: ASSQTGTAYEQY
v_gene: TRBV4-1

CDR3aa: ASSLAGPTGELF
v_gene: TRBV7-8

CDR3aa: ASSQGGIANTGELF
v_gene: TRBV7-6

CDR3aa: ATSRGLAGPQETQY
v_gene: TRBV15

CDR3aa: ASSFHPGRMVTAPDTQY
v_gene: TRBV27

CDR3aa: ASSLSGVAYNEQF
v_gene: TRBV5-6

CDR3aa: ASSISTGVGELF
v_gene: TRBV7-2

CDR3aa: ASSRGWVGGRTDTQY
v_gene: TRBV5-6

CDR3aa: ASSLAAGGQNGELF
v_gene: TRBV11-3

CDR3aa: ASSFVFPGGPGELF
v_gene: TRBV7-8

CDR3aa: AISERSYEQY
v_gene: TRBV10-3

CDR3aa: ASSSDRGRANVLT
v_gene: TRBV2

CDR3aa: ASSEGGGFNQPQH
v_gene: TRBV6-1

CDR3aa: ASSRQGRDYGYT
v_gene: TRBV9

CDR3aa: ASSLAGVGEQF
v_gene: TRBV6-5

CDR3aa: AIRPSGRASTGELF
v_gene: TRBV10-3

CDR3aa: SVGGRPPNYEQY
v_gene: TRBV29-1

CDR3aa: ASSVAQSRDAPGELF
v_gene: TRBV9

CDR3aa: ASSLGVVDTDTQY
v_gene: TRBV5-1

CDR3aa: AWRGSGGTQY
v_gene: TRBV30

CDR3aa: ASSWGLAGEDTQY
v_gene: TRBV5-6

CDR3aa: ASSLALYGSSHTGELF
v_gene: TRBV7-2

CDR3aa: ASSPPGTSGTYEQY
v_gene: TRBV7-9

CDR3aa: ASSPAVGGAGELF
v_gene: TRBV13

CDR3aa: ASSFGQALNTGELF
v_gene: TRBV5-1

CDR3aa: ASSSTGETNTGELF
v_gene: TRBV7-6

CDR3aa: ASSSRDRGLGGYT
v_gene: TRBV7-8

CDR3aa: ASSLWVGGTYEQY
v_gene: TRBV28

CDR3aa: AWSVQWGVAGGPREQY
v_gene: TRBV30

CDR3aa: ASSWGLAGDTQY
v_gene: TRBV7-3

CDR3aa: ASKTRANYGYT
v_gene: TRBV19

CDR3aa: ASSGEGTGVRETQY
v_gene: TRBV6-1

CDR3aa: ASSPLGTAYNEQF
v_gene: TRBV6-5

CDR3aa: ASSQDLFDGKNTEAF
v_gene: TRBV4-3

CDR3aa: ASSLAGREGRRGGTDTQY
v_gene: TRBV5-4

CDR3aa: ASMRISGTDTQY
v_gene: TRBV4-1

CDR3aa: ASNPGLGTEAF
v_gene: TRBV19

CDR3aa: ASSPPWDGSYEQY
v_gene: TRBV18

CDR3aa: ASSLRGSYERY
v_gene: TRBV27

CDR3aa: ASSVEVGYSYNEQF
v_gene: TRBV9

CDR3aa: ASSLGPSDQKY
v_gene: TRBV11-2